The 7 T cell receptor beta chains reported below all come from one sample, sequenced in a study of OX40 agonist ivuxolimab in advanced cancers. Library creation used the immunoSEQ multiplex PCR assay. TCRdb's version of the immuneACCESS table is confined to in-frame rearrangements and falls short of the full clone set. An unresolved V gene accounts for under half of the shortfall where checked; the remainder is of unknown origin. The sample table shows about 100,000 clones, and around 94% are seen once. Together, the top ten hold over 2% of the sample. The sequences come from CD4+ or CD8+ T cells sorted from blood, collected in a trial of the OX40 agonist ivuxolimab. These receptors came from an adult with an advanced solid tumor such as melanoma, head and neck, liver or kidney cancer.

This chain links TRBV27 with TRBJ1-5, with D unclear. The CDR3 has 15 amino acids. V gave up 5 bases and J gave up 2 bases, with 13 bases separating them. Per the germline V gene, CDR1 is MNHEY and CDR2 is SMNVEV (reference sequence). The CDR3 nucleotides are TGTGCCAGCAGTCCGAGCCCCAAAGGCAATCAGCCCCAGCATTTT. Translation: CASSPSPKGNQPQHF.

The V and J genes are TRBV27 and TRBJ2-2; maybe TRBD2 (5 bases). Looked up from germline, CDR1 is MNHEY and CDR2 is SMNVEV (reference sequence). This CDR3 has 15 residues. V lost 5 bases to trimming and J lost 5 bases, with 15 bases between them. The CDR3 region is CASSRAREYTGELFF. The CDR3 DNA is TGTGCCAGCAGTCGGGCAAGGGAGTATACCGGGGAGCTGTTTTTT.

CDR3 bases: TGTGCCAGCGGGAGGAGCTTCGTGAACACCGGGGAGCTGTTTTTT. It yields the protein CASGRSFVNTGELFF. The chain recombines TRBV2 with TRBJ2-2; TRBD2 might be the D (6 bases). Trimming removed 8 bases from V and 1 base from J, with 14 bases in between. The CDR3 runs 15 residues. Germline values: CDR1 SNHLY, CDR2 FYNNEI.

The genes are TRBV27 and TRBJ2-1; no clear D. Germline-derived CDR1 and CDR2 are MNHEY and SMNVEV (reference sequence). The V end was cut by 4 bases, the J end by 1 base, with 20 bases between. The CDR3 length is 18 residues. The CDR3 region has the DNA TGTGCCAGCAGTTCCTACGCACCGACGTCCATATCCTACAATGAGCAGTTCTTC. Translation: CASSSYAPTSISYNEQFF.

The chain joins TRBV27 to TRBJ2-5, with 7 bases that match TRBD1. The J call is doubtful: the DNA matches TRBJ2-7 better. Per germline, CDR1 MNHEY and CDR2 SMNVEV (reference sequence). There are 13 residues in the CDR3. In DNA, the CDR3 is TGTGCCAGCAGTTTCGGGACAGCCTACGAGCAGTACTTC. The encoded protein is CASSFGTAYEQYF.

The chain recombines TRBV19 with TRBJ2-7; a possible D gene is TRBD2 (6 bases). The V gene lost 5 bases and the J gene lost 0 bases, with 8 bases spanning the gap. CDR1 and CDR2 from the germline V gene are LNHDA and SQIVND (reference sequence). The CDR3 extends over 13 amino acids. The CDR3 DNA reads TGTGCCAGTAGTTGGGGGGTCTCCTACGAGCAGTACTTC. It yields the protein CASSWGVSYEQYF. The whole variable domain, filled in from reference TRBV19 and TRBJ2-7, reads DGGITQSPKYLFRKEGQNVTLSCEQNLNHDAMYWYRQDPGQGLRLIYYSQIVNDFQKGDIAEGYSVSREKKESFPLTVTSAQKNPTAFYLCASSWGVSYEQYFGPGTRLTVT.

The chain carries TRBV27 and TRBJ1-6, with unresolved D. V was cut by 0 bases and J by 7 bases, with 4 bases left in between. CDR3 length equals 13 residues. In germline, CDR1 is MNHEY, CDR2 SMNVEV (reference sequence). The CDR3 sequence is CASSLSQNSPLHF. DNA for the CDR3: TGTGCCAGCAGTTTATCGCAGAATTCACCCCTCCACTTT.